The following is a T cell receptor beta chain sequence with its context. Its antigen is not known. Unique molecular identifiers were incorporated into the prepared TCRbeta library. TCRdb ran MiXCR on the PCR reads and lists one entry per CDR3 protein. This table has 670,000 or so distinct CDR3 sequences, approximately 14% appearing once. This entry comes from a study of T-cell reconstitution after alpha-beta-depleted transplantation in children. The CDR3 sequence is 14 residues long. Deletions cut 7 bases from V and 0 bases from J, with 11 bases between. CDR1 MDHEN and CDR2 SYDVKM come from the germline V gene. Study results and caveats: It was reported that alpha-beta T cells came from several hundred expanded graft clones (about two months after transplant). At day 60, the high TCRbeta diversity found in some patients originated from recipient T cells and thymic progenitors that had survived. At the one-year point after transplant, T-cell counts and TCRbeta diversity were found to come mostly from T cells that had been newly produced.

The specimen comprised PBMCs, sampled before TCRalphabeta/CD19-depleted stem cell transplant. The sequence came from a girl aged 2-10 years with congenital amegakaryocytic thrombocytopenia, due to receive a stem cell transplant. This chain links TRBV28 with TRBJ2-3; possibly TRBD1 or TRBD2 for D (5 bases each). This CDR3 reads CASMGETSTDTQYF. The CDR3 DNA follows: TGTGCCAGCATGGGGGAGACCAGCACAGATACGCAGTATTTT.